This T cell receptor beta chain was captured by sequencing in a study of blood T cells in healthy people across ages. The table lists this clonotype with a few counts. Its antigen remains unidentified. Trimming at V came to 2 bases and at J to 5 bases, leaving 14 bases not matched to a gene. The CDR3 length is 17 residues. Germline CDR1 and CDR2: MGHRA and YSYEKL. Findings of the study overall: TCR beta diversity, measured per million T cells, fell in a roughly linear way with age.

For the second PCR, which ran for about 7 to 12 cycles, a sample-barcoded 5' primer and a J-beta primer mix were used. All samples gave at least 2.5 million CDR3-containing paired-end reads. TCRdb re-called the 5' RACE reads with MiXCR, one entry per CDR3 protein. The data show approximately 670,000 distinct CDR3 sequences, around 38% seen once. The sequenced material came from blood. The source of this sequence is an elderly man in good health. V and J are TRBV4-1 and TRBJ2-5, with TRBD2 identical over 7 bases. In nucleotides, the CDR3 is TGCGCCAGCAGCCAATCGGGTCGGGGGGTATATCGGGAGACCCAGTACTTC. Its protein product is CASSQSGRGVYRETQYF.